This entry lists 11 T cell receptor beta chains sequenced from one sample in a study of cytomegalovirus exposure and HLA in healthy donors. The PCR used 60 Vbeta and 13 Jbeta primers. Here immunoSEQ multiplex PCR was the method, and the copy in TCRdb shows in-frame clones only, minus some. In all, the sample yields approximately 120,000 clones. Sequenced input: PBMCs. The receptors come from a man aged 18 to 35 in good health and CMV-seronegative.

The gene calls are TRBV28 and TRBJ2-1; a weak D match, TRBD1 (5 bases). This CDR3 spans 12 amino acids. Germline CDR1 is MDHEN and CDR2 is SYDVKM. Deletions cut 5 bases from V and 6 bases from J, with 8 bases between. The CDR3 DNA sequence: TGTGCCAGCAGTCAGGGAAGCAATGAGCAGTTCTTC. Amino acid sequence: CASSQGSNEQFF.

This chain connects TRBV7-9 to TRBJ2-1, with D possibly being TRBD1 (7 bases). Germline loops: CDR1 SEHNR, CDR2 FQNEAQ (reference sequence). The CDR3 covers 15 residues. V was pared by 3 bases and J by 3 bases, with 12 bases between. The CDR3 reads CASSLEGAGYNEQFF. The CDR3 DNA follows: TGTGCCAGCAGCTTGGAGGGGGCGGGCTACAATGAGCAGTTCTTC.

The chain has TRBV30 and TRBJ2-5, with 10 nucleotides matching TRBD1. CDR1 and CDR2 (germline): GTSNPN, SVGIG (reference sequence). V dropped 3 bases and J dropped 4; count of bases not matched to a gene: 11. The CDR3 sequence is 16 residues long. CDR3 sequence reads: CAWSLADRGLGETQYF. The CDR3 DNA sequence: TGTGCCTGGAGCCTCGCCGACAGGGGGCTGGGAGAGACCCAGTACTTC.

CDR3 in amino acids: CASSISLAGGPRNEQFF. The CDR3 region has the DNA TGTGCCAGTAGTATTTCCCTAGCGGGAGGGCCTCGGAATGAGCAGTTCTTC. V and J are TRBV19 and TRBJ2-1, with 12 bases matching TRBD2. Trimming at V came to 3 bases and at J to 7 bases, leaving 10 bases not matched to a gene. The CDR3 contains 17 residues. Germline V gene lookup returns CDR1 LNHDA and CDR2 SQIVND (reference sequence).

The chain links TRBV2 to TRBJ2-7, with TRBD1 matching 7 bases. Germline V gene sequence: CDR1 SNHLY, CDR2 FYNNEI. The CDR3 length is 14 residues. V lost 2 bases to trimming and J lost 1 base; unmatched junction nucleotides: 2. DNA of the CDR3: TGTGCCAGCAGTGAACAGGGGGAATCCTACGAGCAGTACTTC. Encoded protein: CASSEQGESYEQYF. Using reference TRBV2 and TRBJ2-7 for the parts outside the CDR3, the full variable domain is EPEVTQTPSHQVTQMGQEVILRCVPISNHLYFYWYRQILGQKVEFLVSFYNNEISEKSEIFDDQFSVERPDGSNFTLKIRSTKLEDSAMYFCASSEQGESYEQYFGPGTRLTVT.

The J gene is TRBJ1-1, the V gene TRBV19; D may be TRBD1 (6 bases). The CDR3 runs to 13 residues. Between the trimmed V and J ends, which lost 8 bases and 3 bases, there was a span of 13 bases. Germline values: CDR1 LNHDA, CDR2 SQIVND (reference sequence). The CDR3 DNA follows: TGTGCCAGTGGAACCAACAGGGACACTGAAGCTTTCTTT. Translating it yields CASGTNRDTEAFF.

V and J are TRBV19 and TRBJ1-2; D is perhaps TRBD1 (5 bases). The CDR3 runs to 13 residues. V gave up 3 bases and J gave up 6 bases, with 11 bases separating them. The germline gives CDR1 LNHDA, CDR2 SQIVND (reference sequence). The CDR3 region is CASSIGGSHGYTF. The CDR3 DNA reads as TGTGCCAGTAGTATCGGGGGATCCCATGGCTACACCTTC.

The chain employs TRBV28 and TRBJ2-5, with TRBD1 matching 11 bases. V lost 8 bases and J lost 4; bases outside the gene matches: 9. The CDR3 has 15 residues. Germline values: CDR1 MDHEN, CDR2 SYDVKM. The CDR3 region has the DNA TGTGCCAGCCAGGGGGACAGGGGGTTTGGAGAGACCCAGTACTTC. Translation gives CASQGDRGFGETQYF.

The chain employs TRBV9 and TRBJ2-3, with a tentative D call TRBD1 (6 bases). V dropped 3 bases and J dropped 0 bases, with 11 bases sitting between them. Germline V gene lookup returns CDR1 SGDLS and CDR2 YYNGEE. The CDR3 runs 15 residues. CDR3 sequence reads: CASSGRQESTDTQYF. Here the CDR3 DNA reads TGTGCCAGCAGCGGGCGACAGGAAAGCACAGATACGCAGTATTTT.

The rearrangement joins TRBV5-6 to TRBJ2-5; 8 nucleotides agree with TRBD2. The length of the CDR3 is 16 residues. V trimming: 1 base; J trimming: 4 bases; junction bases outside the gene matches: 9. The germline gives CDR1 SGHDT, CDR2 YYEEEE. The CDR3 loop reads CASSLRSGGPGETQYF. The CDR3 nucleotides are TGTGCCAGCAGCTTGAGGAGCGGGGGCCCGGGAGAGACCCAGTACTTC.

The chain is built from TRBV28 and TRBJ2-7, with a tentative D call TRBD1 (6 bases). V gave up 3 bases and J gave up 6 bases, with 21 bases separating them. Germline V lookup: CDR1 MDHEN, CDR2 SYDVKM. CDR3 length: 16 amino acids. CDR3 bases: TGTGCCAGCAGTTTTCTACAGGGTTGGTCCCTCGTCGAGCAGTACTTC. Its translation is CASSFLQGWSLVEQYF.